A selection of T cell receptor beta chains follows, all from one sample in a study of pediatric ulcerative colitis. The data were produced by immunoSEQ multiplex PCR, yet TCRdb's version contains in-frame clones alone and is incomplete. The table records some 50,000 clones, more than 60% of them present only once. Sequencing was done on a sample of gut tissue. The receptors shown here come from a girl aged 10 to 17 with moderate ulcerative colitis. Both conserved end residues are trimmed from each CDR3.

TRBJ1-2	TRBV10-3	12	AIRQQGEGYGYT
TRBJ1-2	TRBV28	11	ASSFRGSRGYT
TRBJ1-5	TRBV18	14	ASSPGQASGNQPQH
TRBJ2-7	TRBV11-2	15	ASSRHSSPGQGYEQY
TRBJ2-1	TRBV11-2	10	ASRPTGIEQF
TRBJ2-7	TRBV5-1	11	ASSWRAREEQY
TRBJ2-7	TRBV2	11	ASMRTRFYEQY
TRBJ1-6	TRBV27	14	ASSLGGSSYNSPLH
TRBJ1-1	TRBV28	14	ASSFPFGQGRDEAF
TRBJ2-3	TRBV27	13	ASSGTSWSTDTQY
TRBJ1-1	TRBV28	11	ASSQPTGTAAF
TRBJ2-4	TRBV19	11	ASSIRFRENQY
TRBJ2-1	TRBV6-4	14	ASSRGTSGGHNEQF
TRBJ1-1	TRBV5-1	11	ASSLVKDSEAF
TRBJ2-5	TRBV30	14	AWRGGASGFQETQY
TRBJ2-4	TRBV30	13	AWSVGTGGFDIQY
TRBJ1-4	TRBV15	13	ATSTRQVRNEKLF
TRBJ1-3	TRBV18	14	ASSLGEPNSGNTIY
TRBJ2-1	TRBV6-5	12	ASTLSTSYNEQF
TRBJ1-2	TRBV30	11	AWSVSRIYGYT
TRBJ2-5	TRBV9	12	ASSATSGTETQY
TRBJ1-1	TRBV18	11	ASSEHSNTEAF
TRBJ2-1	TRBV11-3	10	ASSPGVGMQF
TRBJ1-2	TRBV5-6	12	ASSVGQGDNGYT
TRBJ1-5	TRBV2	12	ASAMEGSGQPQH
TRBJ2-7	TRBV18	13	ASSPPSGGSYEQY
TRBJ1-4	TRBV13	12	ASSLQGINEKLF
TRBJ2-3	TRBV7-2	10	ASGKGRDTQY
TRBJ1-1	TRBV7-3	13	ASSQSRTGLTEAF
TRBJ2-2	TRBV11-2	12	ASSPSGGTGELF
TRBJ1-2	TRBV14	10	ASSQDGYGYT
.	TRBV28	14	ASSLVSRALTYEQY
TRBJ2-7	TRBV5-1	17	ASSLAWGTGEIGDFEQY
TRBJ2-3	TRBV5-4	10	ASSLIGELGY